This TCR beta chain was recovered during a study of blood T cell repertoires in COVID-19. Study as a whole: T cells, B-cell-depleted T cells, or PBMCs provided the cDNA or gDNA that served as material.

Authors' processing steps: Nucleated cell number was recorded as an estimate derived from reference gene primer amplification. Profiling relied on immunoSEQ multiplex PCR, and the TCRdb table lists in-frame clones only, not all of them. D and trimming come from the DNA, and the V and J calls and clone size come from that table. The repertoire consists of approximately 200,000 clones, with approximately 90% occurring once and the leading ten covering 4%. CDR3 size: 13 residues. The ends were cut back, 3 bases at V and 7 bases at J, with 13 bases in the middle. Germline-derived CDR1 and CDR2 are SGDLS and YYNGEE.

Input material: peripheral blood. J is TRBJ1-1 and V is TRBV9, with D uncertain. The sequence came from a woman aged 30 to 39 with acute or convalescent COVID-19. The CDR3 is CASSALPSDEAFF. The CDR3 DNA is TGTGCCAGCAGCGCCCTTCCGAGTGATGAAGCTTTCTTT.